The 11 T cell receptor beta chains below come from one sample, sequenced in a study of blood T cells in healthy people across ages. PCR was performed a second time for roughly 7 to 12 cycles using a sample-barcoded 5' primer and a J-beta primer mix. A single record per CDR3 protein comes from TCRdb applying MiXCR to the 5' RACE reads. The sample has about 620,000 distinct CDR3 sequences; about 50% are singletons. Source material: blood. The receptors here all came from a woman older than 75 in good health.

Worth noting for this clonotype: This may stem from a read error, because a much larger clone lies one nucleotide away. The chain recombines TRBV7-9 with TRBJ1-2, with no clear D. CDR3 length equals 13 residues. CDR1 and CDR2 from the germline V gene are SEHNR and FQNEAQ (reference sequence). Trimming removed 5 bases at V and 4 bases at J, with 11 bases between. The CDR3 here is CASSVGPSYGYTF. CDR3 DNA: TGTGCCAGCAGCGTAGGGCCGAGCTATGGCTACACCTTC.

This chain links TRBV20-1 with TRBJ2-3; TRBD1 aligns across 8 bases. Germline lookup yields CDR1 DFQATT and CDR2 SNEGSKA (reference sequence). The CDR3 spans 13 residues. V lost 6 bases, J lost 3 bases, and 5 bases stayed unmatched. The CDR3 sequence is CSAQDRATDTQYF. DNA for the CDR3: TGCAGTGCCCAGGACAGGGCAACAGATACGCAGTATTTT.

The gene calls are TRBV9 and TRBJ2-5, with a possible D match to TRBD1 (5 bases). CDR1 is SGDLS and CDR2 is YYNGEE in the germline V gene. The CDR3 sequence is 15 residues long. Trimming took 0 bases from V and 4 from J, leaving 13 bases between them. CDR3 nucleotides: TGTGCCAGCAGCGTAGTCTATGGGGCCGCAGAGACCCAGTACTTC. It yields the protein CASSVVYGAAETQYF.

The V and J genes are TRBV15 and TRBJ2-1, with D maybe TRBD1 (5 bases). Germline CDR1 is LNHNV and CDR2 is YYDKDF (reference sequence). The CDR3 length is 16 residues. Trimming took off 0 bases at V and 0 bases at J, with 9 bases between the two ends. The DNA for the CDR3 is TGTGCCACCAGCAGAGAGACAGCCGTCTCCTACAATGAGCAGTTCTTC. Translated, it gives CATSRETAVSYNEQFF.

The rearrangement joins TRBV10-3 to TRBJ2-5; 7 nucleotides align to TRBD2. J gave up 4 bases and V 7 bases, and 6 bases lay outside the gene matches. The CDR3 loop spans 13 amino acids. Germline CDR1 and CDR2: ENHRY and SYGVKD. CDR3 sequence: CAITERGGETQYF. DNA of the CDR3: TGTGCCATCACAGAACGCGGGGGAGAGACCCAGTACTTC.

This clonotype was detected only a few times. The chain is built from TRBV6-1 and TRBJ1-2; D not resolved. The V gene's germline CDR1 is MNHNS and CDR2 SASEGT. This CDR3 contains 13 residues. Trimming cost V 5 bases and J 0 bases, with 7 bases left between them. CDR3 region: CASSPETNYGYTF. The CDR3 DNA sequence: TGTGCCAGCAGTCCAGAAACTAACTATGGCTACACCTTC.

The V call is TRBV7-9, the J call TRBJ1-1; 11 positions match TRBD1. CDR3 length: 17 residues. CDR1 is SEHNR and CDR2 is FQNEAQ in the germline V gene (reference sequence). V was pared by 4 bases and J by 4 bases, with 11 bases of the junction left unmatched. CDR3 DNA sequence: TGTGCCAGCAGCTCCAGGGACAGGGGGTTTCGTGGCACTGAAGCTTTCTTT. Translation: CASSSRDRGFRGTEAFF.

This chain links TRBV2 with TRBJ2-1; TRBD2 aligns across 9 bases. CDR1 is SNHLY, CDR2 FYNNEI, per germline. The CDR3 runs to 14 residues. CDR3 DNA sequence: TGTGCTGGGGCTAGCGGGGACCACTACAATGAGCAGTTCTTC. Residues: CAGASGDHYNEQFF.

This clonotype was counted only a few times. V and J are TRBV5-5 and TRBJ2-7; 7 bases map to TRBD1. V shed 0 bases and J 1 base; nucleotides not matched to a gene: 10. The CDR3 extends over 17 amino acids. Germline loops: CDR1 SGHKS, CDR2 YYEKEE (reference sequence). The CDR3 here is CASSLAPTTGASYEQYF. The DNA of the CDR3 is TGTGCCAGCAGCTTGGCTCCAACTACAGGGGCGTCCTACGAGCAGTACTTC.

This sequence joins TRBV20-1 and TRBJ1-5; tentatively, D is TRBD1 (6 bases). Germline values: CDR1 DFQATT, CDR2 SNEGSKA (reference sequence). V was clipped by 3 bases and J by 4 bases, with 16 bases between them. The CDR3 is 15 amino acids. The CDR3 spells CSARSLDSPNQPQHF. DNA for the CDR3: TGCAGTGCTAGGAGTCTGGACAGTCCTAATCAGCCCCAGCATTTT.

The chain employs TRBV5-1 and TRBJ1-2, with 11 bases aligning to TRBD1. The CDR3 has 16 residues. The germline CDR1 and CDR2 sequences are SGHRS and YFSETQ. The V segment lost 1 base and the J segment 6 bases; nucleotides outside the gene matches: 8. The CDR3 reads CASSLHRDRGFDGYTF. The CDR3 bases are TGCGCCAGCAGCTTGCACCGGGACAGGGGGTTTGATGGCTACACCTTC. Full variable domain (remainder filled in from reference TRBV5-1 and TRBJ1-2): KAGVTQTPRYLIKTRGQQVTLSCSPISGHRSVSWYQQTPGQGLQFLFEYFSETQRNKGNFPGRFSGRQFSNSRSEMNVSTLELGDSALYLCASSLHRDRGFDGYTFGSGTRLTVV.